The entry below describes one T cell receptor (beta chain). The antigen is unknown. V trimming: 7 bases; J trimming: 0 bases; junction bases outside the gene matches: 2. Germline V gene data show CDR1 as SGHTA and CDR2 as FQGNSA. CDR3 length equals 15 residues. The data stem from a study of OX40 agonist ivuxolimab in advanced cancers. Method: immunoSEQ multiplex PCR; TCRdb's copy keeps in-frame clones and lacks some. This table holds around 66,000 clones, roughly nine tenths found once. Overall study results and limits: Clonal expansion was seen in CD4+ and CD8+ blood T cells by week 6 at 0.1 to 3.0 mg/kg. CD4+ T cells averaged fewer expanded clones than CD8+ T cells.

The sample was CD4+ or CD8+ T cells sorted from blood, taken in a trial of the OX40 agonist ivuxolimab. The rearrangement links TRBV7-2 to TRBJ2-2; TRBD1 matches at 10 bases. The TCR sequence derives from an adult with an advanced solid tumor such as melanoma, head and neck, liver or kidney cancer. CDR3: CASNGQGANTGELFF. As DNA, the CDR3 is TGTGCCAGCAACGGACAGGGGGCGAACACCGGGGAGCTGTTTTTT.